Following are 7 T cell receptor beta chains from one sample sequenced in a study of early stage breast cancer tumors. The assay was immunoSEQ multiplex PCR, and TCRdb's table has in-frame clones only and misses some. The sample lists some 5,000 clones; about 63% were seen once. The material sequenced was breast tumor tissue. These receptors were taken from a person aged 55 to 75 with breast cancer.

This chain joins TRBV7-3 and TRBJ2-3; TRBD2 matches at 7 bases. Unmatched junction bases numbered 13, after V lost 5 bases and J lost 5 bases. This CDR3 comprises 16 residues. Germline values: CDR1 SGHTA, CDR2 FQGTGA. The CDR3 DNA follows: TGTGCCAGCAGCAACCGACTAGCAGCCCGGGGAGATACGCAGTATTTT. Residues: CASSNRLAARGDTQYF.

V gene TRBV7-6 combines with J gene TRBJ2-2; D is ambiguous. This CDR3 has 15 amino acids. Germline CDR1 is SGHVS and CDR2 is FNYEAQ. V was cut by 1 base and J by 1 base, with 7 bases left in between. The CDR3 bases are TGTGCCAGCAGCTTAGTGCCAGGGAACACCGGGGAGCTGTTTTTT. This translates into CASSLVPGNTGELFF.

By its share, this clone is medium-sized. The CDR3 is CASSFTYNEQFF. The CDR3 DNA follows: TGTGCCAGCAGCTTTACTTACAATGAGCAGTTCTTC. The chain carries TRBV11-3 and TRBJ2-1; D call uncertain. Germline CDR1 SGHNT, CDR2 YENEEA. The length of the CDR3 is 12 residues. The ends were cut back, 3 bases at V and 4 bases at J, with 4 bases in the middle.

Turning to this clone: Relative to the germline gene, one junction end is altered; a read error may explain this. CDR3 DNA sequence: TGTGCCATCAGTGATCTCCAACGGGGGCCCCCCTACGAGCAGTACTTC. Protein sequence: CAISDLQRGPPYEQYF. V is TRBV6-1 and J is TRBJ2-7; possibly TRBD1 or TRBD2 for D (6 bases each). There are 16 residues in the CDR3. The germline V gene encodes CDR1 MNHNS and CDR2 SASEGT.

In DNA, the CDR3 is TGTGCCAGCAGTTTAAATCTGGGGCTGAACACTGAAGCTTTCTTT. Translated: CASSLNLGLNTEAFF. V gene TRBV27 combines with J gene TRBJ1-1; a weak D match, TRBD1 (5 bases). This CDR3 contains 15 residues. V lost 2 bases to trimming and J lost 0 bases, with 10 bases between them. The germline V gene has CDR1 MNHEY and CDR2 SMNVEV (reference sequence).

The chain has TRBV7-2 and TRBJ1-5; 7 bases line up with TRBD1. V was pared by 3 bases and J by 7 bases, with 3 bases of the junction left unmatched. The CDR3 length is 13 residues. Germline V lookup: CDR1 SGHTA, CDR2 FQGNSA. DNA of the CDR3: TGTGCCAGCAGCTTCGACAGGGTCCAGCCCCAGCATTTT. Amino acids: CASSFDRVQPQHF.

V usage is TRBV19 and J usage is TRBJ2-7; no clear D. V was trimmed by 3 bases and J by 0 bases, leaving 9 bases between them. The germline CDR1 and CDR2 sequences are LNHDA and SQIVND (reference sequence). The CDR3 runs 14 residues. The CDR3, as DNA: TGTGCCAGTAGTATTGGTTGGTCCTCCTACGAGCAGTACTTC. Translated, it gives CASSIGWSSYEQYF.